This T cell receptor beta chain was retrieved from a study of blood T cell repertoires in COVID-19. Study overall: COVID-19 samples, acute and convalescent, were from the United States, Italy and Spain.

Assay: immunoSEQ multiplex PCR; the TCRdb copy retains only in-frame clones and omits some. The repertoire has about 150,000 clones, approximately 78% of them found once; the top ten carry around 1.5%. This clone was seen a handful of times. V lost 8 bases to trimming and J lost 4 bases, with 6 bases between them. This CDR3 is built from 11 residues. Germline CDR1 MNHEY, CDR2 SVGAGI. The sample taken for sequencing was peripheral blood. This receptor was identified in a man older than 75 with acute or convalescent COVID-19. V is TRBV6-5 and J is TRBJ1-3; D is unresolved. The DNA of the CDR3 is TGTGCCAGCTGCCGGGGAAACACCATATATTTT. Its protein product is CASCRGNTIYF.